The rows below give T cell receptor beta chains drawn from one sample of a study of blood T cell repertoires in COVID-19. Clones were read by immunoSEQ multiplex PCR, and TCRdb kept only the in-frame ones, dropping some. The profile shows fewer than 300,000 clones, approximately 91% of them singletons. Source material: peripheral blood. These receptors were obtained from a person under 35 with COVID-19, enrolled during active disease. The CDR3 runs from the conserved cysteine through the conserved F or W. A D gene is named only where the DNA matches it firmly.

v_gene: TRBV7-2
j_gene: TRBJ2-1
d_gene: .
CDR3aa: CASSLEYSSPNNEQFF

v_gene: TRBV19
j_gene: TRBJ2-5
d_gene: .
CDR3aa: CASSLVREITNPRETQYF

v_gene: TRBV30
j_gene: TRBJ1-5
d_gene: .
CDR3aa: CAWSLGGGQPQHF

v_gene: TRBV7-9
j_gene: TRBJ1-1
d_gene: TRBD1
CDR3aa: CASSLTLTGGASENTEAFF

v_gene: TRBV19
j_gene: TRBJ1-1
d_gene: TRBD1
CDR3aa: CASSIFQGAGTEAFF

v_gene: TRBV10-1
j_gene: TRBJ2-3
d_gene: TRBD2
CDR3aa: CASYRPGLAFYPTPCTDTQYF

v_gene: TRBV21-1
j_gene: TRBJ2-3
d_gene: .
CDR3aa: CASSKFVQIGQGASDTQYF

v_gene: TRBV19
j_gene: TRBJ1-3
d_gene: .
CDR3aa: CASSIAGSGNTIYF

v_gene: TRBV18
j_gene: TRBJ2-3
d_gene: .
CDR3aa: CASSPQGGTDTQYF

v_gene: TRBV7-2
j_gene: TRBJ2-1
d_gene: .
CDR3aa: CASSLDRNNEQFF

v_gene: TRBV6-5
j_gene: TRBJ2-1
d_gene: TRBD1
CDR3aa: CASKPTGGGEQFF

v_gene: TRBV2
j_gene: TRBJ2-7
d_gene: .
CDR3aa: CATLGAGANEQYF

v_gene: TRBV12-3/TRBV12-4
j_gene: TRBJ2-1
d_gene: .
CDR3aa: CASRPNTNNEQFF

v_gene: TRBV6-5
j_gene: TRBJ1-2
d_gene: TRBD1
CDR3aa: CASSAGTGHYGYTF

v_gene: TRBV13
j_gene: TRBJ2-1
d_gene: TRBD1
CDR3aa: CASSLGQSSGTGMGDEQFF

v_gene: TRBV11-2
j_gene: TRBJ2-7
d_gene: .
CDR3aa: CASSLSRQAAGTVQQYF

v_gene: TRBV28
j_gene: TRBJ2-7
d_gene: .
CDR3aa: CASSYRTGQYF

v_gene: TRBV12-3/TRBV12-4
j_gene: TRBJ2-7
d_gene: .
CDR3aa: CASSLGRREQYF

v_gene: TRBV5-6
j_gene: TRBJ2-7
d_gene: .
CDR3aa: CASSRGGSALLAEQYF

v_gene: TRBV7-2
j_gene: TRBJ2-7
d_gene: TRBD2
CDR3aa: CASSISGTSGYEQYF

v_gene: TRBV6-1
j_gene: TRBJ2-7
d_gene: TRBD2
CDR3aa: CASSEDRTSSYEQYF

v_gene: TRBV13
j_gene: TRBJ2-7
d_gene: .
CDR3aa: CASSSNRGGSYEQYF

v_gene: TRBV6-5
j_gene: TRBJ1-6
d_gene: .
CDR3aa: CASSYGSQGNSPLHF

v_gene: TRBV4-3
j_gene: TRBJ2-1
d_gene: .
CDR3aa: CASSQEWRTSYNEQFF

v_gene: TRBV5-5
j_gene: TRBJ2-2
d_gene: .
CDR3aa: CASSFARFANTGELFF

v_gene: TRBV28
j_gene: TRBJ1-4
d_gene: TRBD1
CDR3aa: CASSTPGQGEKLFF

v_gene: TRBV3-1/TRBV3-2
j_gene: TRBJ1-1
d_gene: .
CDR3aa: CASSQAAGAFF